The present T cell receptor (beta chain) was sequenced within a study of control samples from healthy donors and cancer patients. The table came from immunoSEQ multiplex PCR; TCRdb's copy has only in-frame clones and leaves some out. The sample lists 100,000 to 150,000 clones, about 88% occurring once. CDR1 is LGHDT and CDR2 is YNNKEL in the germline V gene (reference sequence). The V end lost 1 base, the J end lost 6 bases, and 7 bases lay between the germline ends. The CDR3 covers 13 residues. The source of this sequence is a man aged 18 to 29 in good health. The chain uses TRBV3-1 (or the pseudogene TRBV3-2) and TRBJ1-5; D is uncertain. Sequenced: blood. In nucleotides, the CDR3 is TGTGCCAGCAGCCAAGGTAGTGGTCAGCCCCAGCATTTT. Translation: CASSQGSGQPQHF.